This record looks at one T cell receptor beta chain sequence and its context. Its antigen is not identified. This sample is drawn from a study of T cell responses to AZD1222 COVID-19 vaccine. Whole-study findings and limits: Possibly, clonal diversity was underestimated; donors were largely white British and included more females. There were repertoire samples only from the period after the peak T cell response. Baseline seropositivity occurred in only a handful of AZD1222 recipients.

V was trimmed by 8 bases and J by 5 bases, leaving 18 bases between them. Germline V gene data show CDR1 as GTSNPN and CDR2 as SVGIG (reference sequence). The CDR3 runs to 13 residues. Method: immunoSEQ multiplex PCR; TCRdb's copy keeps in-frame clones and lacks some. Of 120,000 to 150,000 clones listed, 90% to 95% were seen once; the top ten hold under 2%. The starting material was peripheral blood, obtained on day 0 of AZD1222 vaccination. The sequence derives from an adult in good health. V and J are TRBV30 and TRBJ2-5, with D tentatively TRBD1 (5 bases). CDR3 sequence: CAGKQWGPETQYF. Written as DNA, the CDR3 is TGTGCCGGTAAACAGTGGGGCCCGGAGACCCAGTACTTC.